One TCR beta chain is described in this entry. Its specificity is not known. The record originates from a study of CD8 T cells in ankylosing spondylitis. TCRdb re-called the 5' RACE reads through MiXCR, storing one row per CDR3 protein. The sample contains 200,000 to 300,000 distinct CDR3 sequences, about 24% of which appear only once. Notes on the study in general: The study identified a TCR beta motif of several highly homologous variants that appeared characteristic of ankylosing spondylitis blood. Reportedly, matched ankylosing spondylitis synovial fluid was significantly enriched for disease-linked clones.

V lost 0 bases and J 2 bases, leaving 7 bases between the germline ends. Germline loops: CDR1 DFQATT, CDR2 SNEGSKA (reference sequence). CDR3 length: 13 amino acids. This receptor was obtained from a male donor with ankylosing spondylitis or in good health (not recorded which). V gene TRBV20-1 combines with J gene TRBJ1-2; D unresolved. The specimen was blood, either unsorted or a sorted T cell fraction (not recorded which). The CDR3 reads CSARDPTNYGYTF. CDR3 DNA: TGCAGTGCTAGAGATCCGACCAACTATGGCTACACCTTC.